What follows are 32 T cell receptor beta chains derived from one specimen sequenced in a study of T cell responses to AZD1222 COVID-19 vaccine. The protocol was immunoSEQ multiplex PCR, while the TCRdb copy is restricted to in-frame clones and leaves out a portion. The sample lists some 99,000 clones, approximately 85% occurring once. Specimen: peripheral blood, collected on day 0 of MenACWY control vaccination. The origin of the receptors is an adult in good health.

V and J are TRBV28 and TRBJ1-6; D is unresolved. The CDR3 has 13 amino acids. Germline V gene lookup returns CDR1 MDHEN and CDR2 SYDVKM. The V end lost 6 bases, the J end lost 10 bases, and 13 bases lay between the germline ends. Here the CDR3 DNA reads TGTGCCAGCAGCTCGGCCCTTAGGTCACCCCTCCACTTT. The encoded protein is CASSSALRSPLHF.

V is TRBV27 and J is TRBJ2-1; D gene ambiguous. CDR3 length: 12 amino acids. The ends were cut back, 1 base at V and 10 bases at J, with 8 bases in the middle. Germline V gene data show CDR1 as MNHEY and CDR2 as SMNVEV (reference sequence). The CDR3 bases are TGTGCCAGCAGTTTATTGGGTCAAGAGCAGTTCTTC. It encodes CASSLLGQEQFF.

The genes are TRBV6-5 and TRBJ1-5; 8 positions match TRBD1. Germline values: CDR1 MNHEY, CDR2 SVGAGI. This CDR3 contains 14 residues. V gave up 6 bases and J gave up 5 bases; unmatched junction bases: 6. The CDR3 nucleotides read TGTGCCAGCAGCCGGACAGGGACGGATCAGCCCCAGCATTTT. Encoded protein: CASSRTGTDQPQHF.

The rearrangement uses TRBV7-9 and TRBJ1-2, with D tentatively TRBD1 (6 bases). The CDR3 length is 13 residues. Trimming pared 4 bases from V and 8 bases from J, leaving 14 bases between. Per the germline V gene, CDR1 is SEHNR and CDR2 is FQNEAQ (reference sequence). The CDR3 protein is CASSSRTVGGYTF. In nucleotides, the CDR3 is TGTGCCAGCAGCTCCAGGACAGTTGGAGGCTACACCTTC.

V gene TRBV3-1 (or the pseudogene TRBV3-2) combines with J gene TRBJ2-7, with TRBD1 matching 8 bases. J lost 3 bases, V lost 3 bases, and 7 bases had no gene match. The CDR3 spans 15 residues. Per germline, CDR1 LGHDT and CDR2 YNNKEL (reference sequence). The CDR3 region is CASSQGQGAHYEQYF. The CDR3, as DNA: TGTGCCAGCAGCCAGGGGCAGGGGGCTCACTACGAGCAGTACTTC.

The rearrangement joins TRBV10-3 to TRBJ2-7; the match to TRBD1 covers 10 bases. This CDR3 is built from 15 residues. CDR1 is ENHRY and CDR2 is SYGVKD in the germline V gene. Trimming removed 5 bases from V and 5 bases from J; junction bases left unmatched: 9. The CDR3 DNA is TGTGCCATCAGTTTAACCGGGACAGGGGTGGACGAGCAGTACTTC. Translated, it gives CAISLTGTGVDEQYF.

This clone was recorded at least ten times. V gene TRBV19 combines with J gene TRBJ1-5; TRBD1 might be the D (5 bases). CDR3 size: 15 residues. The V end was cut by 7 bases, the J end by 0 bases, with 13 bases between. CDR1 and CDR2 (germline): LNHDA, SQIVND (reference sequence). The CDR3 coding sequence is TGTGCCAGTACCGAGACAGCTAATAGCAATCAGCCCCAGCATTTT. Its translation: CASTETANSNQPQHF.

The V call is TRBV5-1, the J call TRBJ2-7; no reliable D call. V lost 0 bases, J lost 6 bases, and 7 bases lay in between. The CDR3 runs to 12 residues. Germline V CDR1 and CDR2: SGHRS, YFSETQ. CDR3 nucleotide sequence: TGCGCCAGCAGCTTGGCAAGCACCGAGCAGTACTTC. Encoded protein: CASSLASTEQYF. The full variable domain, its missing parts supplied by reference TRBV5-1 and TRBJ2-7, is KAGVTQTPRYLIKTRGQQVTLSCSPISGHRSVSWYQQTPGQGLQFLFEYFSETQRNKGNFPGRFSGRQFSNSRSEMNVSTLELGDSALYLCASSLASTEQYFGPGTRLTVT.

This chain connects TRBV6-6 to TRBJ1-5; D gene uncertain. V was clipped by 7 bases and J by 5 bases, with 15 bases between them. The germline V gene encodes CDR1 MNHNY and CDR2 SVGAGI (reference sequence). CDR3 length: 14 residues. The DNA of the CDR3 is TGTGCCAGCACATATAAGAGGGAGCATCAGCCCCAGCATTTT. Its protein product is CASTYKREHQPQHF.

The rearrangement uses TRBV6-2 or TRBV6-3 and TRBJ1-5; 8 bases match TRBD1. Germline V gene sequence: CDR1 MNHEY, CDR2 SVGEGT. J lost 5 bases, V lost 2 bases, and 11 bases had no gene match. The CDR3 extends over 17 amino acids. The CDR3 spells CASSYGTGGQGYQPQHF. CDR3 nucleotide sequence: TGTGCCAGCAGTTACGGCACAGGCGGACAGGGATATCAGCCCCAGCATTTT.

The V call is TRBV3-1 (or the pseudogene TRBV3-2), the J call TRBJ2-7; 8 bases align to TRBD1. Trimming took 3 bases from V and 4 from J; bases not matched to a gene: 5. CDR3 length equals 14 residues. The germline V gene encodes CDR1 LGHDT and CDR2 YNNKEL (reference sequence). The CDR3, as DNA: TGTGCCAGCAGCCACAGGGGGCTCGTATACGAGCAGTACTTC. It encodes CASSHRGLVYEQYF.

The chain links TRBV3-1 (or the pseudogene TRBV3-2) to TRBJ2-7; no firm D call. Per germline, CDR1 LGHDT and CDR2 YNNKEL (reference sequence). Trimming shortened V by 1 base and J by 6 bases, and 13 bases separated the two germline ends. The CDR3 is 14 amino acids. CDR3 in amino acids: CASSQGNSGTEQYF. In DNA form, the CDR3 reads TGTGCCAGCAGCCAAGGTAACTCCGGAACCGAGCAGTACTTC.

The gene calls are TRBV30 and TRBJ1-1; no definite D call. This CDR3 comprises 13 residues. Germline-derived CDR1 and CDR2 are GTSNPN and SVGIG (reference sequence). The V end was cut by 4 bases, the J end by 4 bases, with 13 bases between. The CDR3 protein is CAWMTRYGTEAFF. The CDR3 DNA reads TGTGCCTGGATGACAAGGTACGGCACTGAAGCTTTCTTT.

The genes are TRBV11-3 and TRBJ2-2; 7 bases agree with TRBD2. The trim removed 5 bases at V and 1 base at J, leaving 4 bases unmatched. CDR3 length: 15 amino acids. From germline, CDR1 is SGHNT and CDR2 YENEEA. The CDR3 DNA follows: TGTGCCAGCAGCGCTGGGGGGGAGAACACCGGGGAGCTGTTTTTT. This gives the protein CASSAGGENTGELFF.

The chain is built from TRBV9 and TRBJ2-3, with D perhaps being TRBD1 or TRBD2 (5 bases each). CDR3 length: 15 amino acids. The V end lost 4 bases, the J end lost 3 bases, and 15 bases lay between the germline ends. Germline CDR1 reads SGDLS; CDR2 reads YYNGEE. CDR3 nucleotide sequence: TGTGCCAGCAGCTACCGGGACCGGTATACAGATACGCAGTATTTT. Translated, it gives CASSYRDRYTDTQYF.

This clone was recorded once. The chain joins TRBV7-8 to TRBJ2-1; TRBD1 matches at 9 bases. The J segment lost 10 bases and the V segment lost 8 bases, leaving 6 bases of the junction unmatched. The V gene's germline CDR1 is SGHVS and CDR2 FQNEAQ. The CDR3 contains 12 residues. In nucleotides, the CDR3 is TGTGCCAGCGGCGGACAGGGGAAGGAGCAGTTCTTC. As protein: CASGGQGKEQFF. The complete variable domain, with remaining parts taken from reference TRBV7-8 and TRBJ2-1, reads GAGVSQSPRYKVAKRGQDVALRCDPISGHVSLFWYQQALGQGPEFLTYFQNEAQLDKSGLPSDRFFAERPEGSVSTLKIQRTQQEDSAVYLCASGGQGKEQFFGPGTRLTVL.

The J gene is TRBJ1-5, the V gene TRBV7-8, with 7 bases fitting TRBD1. Trimming removed 1 base from V and 3 bases from J; junction bases left unmatched: 3. The germline V gene encodes CDR1 SGHVS and CDR2 FQNEAQ. The CDR3 runs to 15 residues. CDR3 loop: CASSLVGQANQPQHF. Here the CDR3 DNA reads TGTGCCAGCAGCTTAGTCGGACAGGCCAATCAGCCCCAGCATTTT. The variable domain in full, completed from reference TRBV7-8 and TRBJ1-5, reads GAGVSQSPRYKVAKRGQDVALRCDPISGHVSLFWYQQALGQGPEFLTYFQNEAQLDKSGLPSDRFFAERPEGSVSTLKIQRTQQEDSAVYLCASSLVGQANQPQHFGDGTRLSIL.

The rearrangement uses TRBV11-3 and TRBJ2-3; 8 nucleotides line up with TRBD1. Germline V lookup: CDR1 SGHNT, CDR2 YENEEA. There are 20 residues in the CDR3. The V and J ends lost 6 bases and 0 bases, in that order; junction bases with no gene match: 20. CDR3 bases: TGTGCCAGCAGGATACCGGGACAGGAACTAAACCGTGCTAGCACAGATACGCAGTATTTT. Its translation: CASRIPGQELNRASTDTQYF. The full variable domain, its missing parts supplied by reference TRBV11-3 and TRBJ2-3, is EAGVVQSPRYKIIEKKQPVAFWCNPISGHNTLYWYLQNLGQGPELLIRYENEEAVDDSQLPKDRFSAERLKGVDSTLKIQPAELGDSAVYLCASRIPGQELNRASTDTQYFGPGTRLTVL.

The chain links TRBV6-5 to TRBJ1-2; TRBD1 is a possible D gene (6 bases). V lost 7 bases, J lost 2 bases, and 8 bases lay in between. There are 12 residues in the CDR3. CDR1 and CDR2 (germline): MNHEY, SVGAGI. The chain's CDR3 is CASTTGNYGYTF. CDR3 DNA sequence: TGTGCCAGCACCACAGGGAACTATGGCTACACCTTC.

This chain uses TRBV28 with TRBJ2-7; D may match TRBD1 or TRBD2 (6 bases each). Germline V gene data show CDR1 as MDHEN and CDR2 as SYDVKM. This CDR3 is 15 amino acids long. Between the trimmed V and J ends, which lost 6 bases and 5 bases, there was a span of 20 bases. CDR3 sequence reads: CASRAREGGRNEQYF. In DNA form, the CDR3 reads TGTGCCAGCAGAGCCCGCGAAGGGGGGAGGAACGAGCAGTACTTC.

The CDR3 sequence: CASSHSYEQYF. DNA for the CDR3: TGTGCCAGCAGCCACTCCTACGAGCAGTACTTC. The chain joins TRBV6-2 or TRBV6-3 to TRBJ2-7; D remains ambiguous. This CDR3 has 11 residues. The germline V gene encodes CDR1 MNHEY and CDR2 SVGEGT. Trimming pared 6 bases from V and 0 bases from J, leaving 3 bases between.

The genes are TRBV9 and TRBJ2-5, with a weak D call TRBD2 (5 bases). Germline CDR1 and CDR2: SGDLS and YYNGEE. Trimming took off 0 bases at V and 4 bases at J, with 19 bases between the two ends. The CDR3 is made up of 17 amino acids. This chain's CDR3 is CASSVAPEGAEIETQYF. CDR3 nucleotides: TGTGCCAGCAGCGTAGCCCCTGAGGGTGCGGAGATAGAGACCCAGTACTTC. Complete variable domain (other parts from reference TRBV9 and TRBJ2-5): DSGVTQTPKHLITATGQRVTLRCSPRSGDLSVYWYQQSLDQGLQFLIQYYNGEERAKGNILERFSAQQFPDLHSELNLSSLELGDSALYFCASSVAPEGAEIETQYFGPGTRLLVL.

The chain couples TRBV11-3 to TRBJ2-5; 7 bases are a match to TRBD1. Losses at the gene ends were 1 base for V and 0 bases for J; bases not matched to a gene: 8. There are 17 residues in the CDR3. The V gene's germline CDR1 is SGHNT and CDR2 YENEEA. The CDR3 DNA reads as TGTGCCAGCAGCTTAGGTCCAGCCAGGGGGTACCAAGAGACCCAGTACTTC. Amino acids: CASSLGPARGYQETQYF. Combining the CDR3 with reference TRBV11-3 and TRBJ2-5 gives the whole variable domain EAGVVQSPRYKIIEKKQPVAFWCNPISGHNTLYWYLQNLGQGPELLIRYENEEAVDDSQLPKDRFSAERLKGVDSTLKIQPAELGDSAVYLCASSLGPARGYQETQYFGPGTRLLVL.

The chain combines TRBV5-4 with TRBJ1-1; perhaps TRBD1 as D (5 bases). The V end was cut by 4 bases, the J end by 4 bases, with 14 bases between. This CDR3 contains 14 residues. Per germline, CDR1 SGHNT and CDR2 YYREEE (reference sequence). CDR3 in amino acids: CASSNRWGGTEAFF. The DNA of the CDR3 is TGTGCCAGCAGCAACCGCTGGGGGGGCACTGAAGCTTTCTTT. Full variable domain (missing parts from reference TRBV5-4 and TRBJ1-1): ETGVTQSPTHLIKTRGQQVTLRCSSQSGHNTVSWYQQALGQGPQFIFQYYREEENGRGNFPPRFSGLQFPNYSSELNVNALELDDSALYLCASSNRWGGTEAFFGQGTRLTVV.

The V gene is TRBV7-9, the J gene TRBJ1-5, with 9 bases aligning to TRBD1. CDR3 length: 18 amino acids. J was trimmed by 0 bases and V by 5 bases; bases with no gene match: 11. Germline CDR1 and CDR2: SEHNR and FQNEAQ (reference sequence). The CDR3 bases are TGTGCCAGCAGCATGGGGACAGGGAAAATCTATAGCAATCAGCCCCAGCATTTT. Translation: CASSMGTGKIYSNQPQHF.

This clone was observed a single time. V is TRBV5-5 and J is TRBJ1-4; 10 bases are shared with TRBD1. The V gene's germline CDR1 is SGHKS and CDR2 YYEKEE (reference sequence). V was pared by 4 bases and J by 7 bases, with 7 bases of the junction left unmatched. The CDR3 is made up of 15 amino acids. The CDR3: CASSIDRTGGEKLFF. DNA of the CDR3: TGTGCCAGCAGCATCGATAGGACAGGGGGTGAAAAACTGTTTTTT.

This clone is labeled as medium-sized. The rearrangement uses TRBV6-5 and TRBJ1-5; D unresolved. V lost 0 bases and J 7 bases, leaving 7 bases between the germline ends. CDR3 size: 13 residues. Germline V lookup: CDR1 MNHEY, CDR2 SVGAGI. As DNA, the CDR3 is TGTGCCAGCAGTTACTCGAACCAACAGCCCCAGCATTTT. Amino acids: CASSYSNQQPQHF.

This CDR3 reads CASSAKRGSEAFF. As DNA, the CDR3 is TGTGCCAGCTCGGCCAAACGGGGAAGTGAAGCTTTCTTT. The chain combines TRBV12-3 or TRBV12-4 with TRBJ1-1; D ambiguous. V lost 8 bases, J lost 7 bases, and 17 bases lay in between. This CDR3 spans 13 amino acids.

This sequence joins TRBV4-2 and TRBJ1-6; TRBD1 matches at 9 bases. Germline V gives CDR1 LGHNA, CDR2 YNFKEQ. This CDR3 is 18 amino acids long. V shed 0 bases, J shed 1 base, and the junction held 4 bases outside the gene matches. CDR3 nucleotides: TGTGCCAGCAGCCAAGAGTCACAGGGGGCGTCCTATAATTCACCCCTCCACTTT. Amino acid sequence: CASSQESQGASYNSPLHF.

V usage is TRBV29-1 and J usage is TRBJ2-1, with unresolved D. The V gene's germline CDR1 is SQVTM and CDR2 ANQGSEA. Trimming took off 5 bases at V and 7 bases at J, with 9 bases between the two ends. The length of the CDR3 is 11 residues. CDR3 protein: CSVTGVNEQFF. CDR3 bases: TGCAGCGTTACGGGCGTGAATGAGCAGTTCTTC.

The CDR3 DNA reads as TGTGCCAGCAGCGACAGGGGCAGGGTGAACACTGAAGCTTTCTTT. This codes for CASSDRGRVNTEAFF. The J gene is TRBJ1-1, the V gene TRBV6-5; 8 bases map to TRBD1. V was pared by 6 bases and J by 0 bases, with 6 bases of the junction left unmatched. This CDR3 spans 15 amino acids. From germline, CDR1 is MNHEY and CDR2 SVGAGI.

This chain connects TRBV6-5 to TRBJ2-2; D is undetermined. The CDR3 spans 13 residues. With 6 bases removed from V and 0 bases from J, the gap between germline ends came to 5 bases. Per germline, CDR1 MNHEY and CDR2 SVGAGI. CDR3 sequence: CASSRSNTGELFF. The CDR3 DNA is TGTGCCAGCAGCCGTTCGAACACCGGGGAGCTGTTTTTT.